This TCR beta chain was identified during a study of PD-L1 blockade in urothelial cancer. On the study more broadly: Patients began atezolizumab, 1,200 mg intravenously every 3 weeks, in the mid-2010s. There were a median of approximately 150,000 T cells in blood samples. Regarding the study as a whole: Patients with durable benefit had greater blood expansion of tumor-associated TCR clones 3 weeks into treatment.

There are a few counts of this clone. What it binds is not known. In germline, CDR1 is MNHEY, CDR2 SVGAGI. The CDR3 runs 13 residues. The V and J ends lost 8 bases and 2 bases respectively, with 12 bases between them. Time point of the sample: pretreatment peripheral blood. Some clones are missing from TCRdb's copy, which holds only in-frame ones; the method was immunoSEQ multiplex PCR. The sample has tens of thousands of clones; roughly 89% are singletons. This chain joins TRBV6-5 and TRBJ1-2; no definite D call. This material consisted of PBMCs, taken around atezolizumab (anti-PD-L1) treatment. This sequence originates from a man between 60 and 70 years old with urothelial cancer. The CDR3 loop reads CASHPAANYGYTF. DNA of the CDR3: TGTGCCAGCCATCCGGCGGCCAACTATGGCTACACCTTC.